Each of the 32 T cell receptor beta chains below was sequenced from the same sample in a study of identical twins. TCRdb re-derived calls from the 5' RACE reads in MiXCR, one entry per CDR3 protein. The profile shows about 200,000 distinct CDR3 sequences, roughly 15% of them singletons. These same records also appear under a second study, on T cells expressing NK-cell markers.

Specimen: CD8+ T cells sorted from blood. The receptors originated from a woman under 30 in good health.

The rearrangement uses TRBV19 and TRBJ1-1, with D maybe TRBD1 (6 bases). The CDR3 is 14 amino acids. V lost 5 bases to trimming and J lost 8 bases, with 18 bases between them. Germline V gene sequence: CDR1 LNHDA, CDR2 SQIVND (reference sequence). The CDR3 reads CASSGGTPPWEAFF. In DNA, the CDR3 is TGTGCCAGTAGTGGGGGCACACCGCCGTGGGAAGCTTTCTTT.

This clonotype has only a few counts. J is TRBJ1-1 and V is TRBV7-8; D is possibly TRBD1 (6 bases). CDR1 is SGHVS, CDR2 FQNEAQ, per germline. V lost 4 bases to trimming and J lost 4 bases, with 10 bases between them. The CDR3 spans 13 residues. This chain's CDR3 is CASSSRGGTEAFF. In DNA form, the CDR3 reads TGTGCCAGCAGCTCCAGGGGCGGCACTGAAGCTTTCTTT.

This sequence joins TRBV12-3 or TRBV12-4 and TRBJ2-1; D is unresolved. The ends were cut back, 8 bases at V and 0 bases at J, with 14 bases in the middle. The CDR3 spans 15 residues. The CDR3 loop reads CASDGPQSSYNEQFF. CDR3 sequence (DNA): TGTGCCAGCGATGGGCCCCAAAGCTCCTACAATGAGCAGTTCTTC.

This clonotype has only a few counts. V usage is TRBV2 and J usage is TRBJ2-5; no clear D. This CDR3 has 13 amino acids. Trimming took 6 bases from V and 1 from J, leaving 9 bases between them. The germline CDR1 and CDR2 sequences are SNHLY and FYNNEI. CDR3 amino acids: CASRELAQETQYF. The DNA for the CDR3 is TGTGCCAGCAGAGAGCTGGCCCAAGAGACCCAGTACTTC.

CDR3 sequence: CASSLPGEVAGELFF. In DNA form, the CDR3 reads TGTGCCAGCAGCCTCCCCGGGGAAGTGGCCGGGGAGCTGTTTTTT. The chain employs TRBV13 and TRBJ2-2, with TRBD2 as a possible D gene (5 bases). Germline V gene data show CDR1 as PRHDT and CDR2 as FYEKMQ (reference sequence). V shed 5 bases and J shed 6 bases, with 16 bases lying between them. The CDR3 runs 15 residues.

This clonotype occurred a few times. This chain links TRBV9 with TRBJ1-2; D gene uncertain. The V end lost 4 bases, the J end lost 3 bases, and 22 bases lay between the germline ends. The CDR3 has 17 amino acids. Germline V gives CDR1 SGDLS, CDR2 YYNGEE. CDR3 loop: CASSQSPQVFRDYGYTF. CDR3 nucleotide sequence: TGTGCCAGCAGCCAATCGCCCCAGGTCTTCCGAGACTATGGCTACACCTTC.

This clonotype occurred a few times. The gene calls are TRBV5-1 and TRBJ2-7, with D possibly being TRBD2 (6 bases). The V end lost 4 bases, the J end lost 4 bases, and 15 bases lay between the germline ends. Germline loops: CDR1 SGHRS, CDR2 YFSETQ. The CDR3 contains 14 residues. CDR3 nucleotides: TGCGCCAGCAGCCCGGGACTCCCGGGGTACGAGCAGTACTTC. Its translation is CASSPGLPGYEQYF.

V is TRBV12-3 or TRBV12-4 and J is TRBJ2-1; a possible D gene is TRBD2 (6 bases). The CDR3 sequence is 13 residues long. The V gene lost 6 bases and the J gene lost 8 bases, with 14 bases spanning the gap. CDR3 nucleotide sequence: TGTGCCAGCAGCCCTTGGAGGGCTGATGAGCAGTTCTTC. This encodes CASSPWRADEQFF.

This sequence joins TRBV12-3 or TRBV12-4 and TRBJ2-5; 10 positions match TRBD2. Losses at the gene ends were 7 bases for V and 4 bases for J; bases not matched to a gene: 21. The CDR3 sequence is 19 residues long. CDR3 in DNA: TGTGCCAGCACCCTTCGGGTAGCGGGGGGTCACTGGGCTCCAGAGACCCAGTACTTC. As protein: CASTLRVAGGHWAPETQYF.

The CDR3, as DNA: TGTGCCAGCAGCGAGAGCGTCGGAGATCAAGAGACCCAGTACTTC. It encodes CASSESVGDQETQYF. J is TRBJ2-5 and V is TRBV7-9, with D uncertain. CDR3 length equals 15 residues. Germline CDR1 and CDR2: SEHNR and FQNEAQ (reference sequence). V shed 5 bases and J shed 2 bases, with 15 bases lying between them.

The CDR3 sequence is CASSLSPSGAYEQYF. The CDR3 nucleotides are TGTGCCAGCAGCTTGTCCCCGTCGGGGGCCTACGAGCAGTACTTC. The chain carries TRBV5-4 and TRBJ2-7, with D perhaps matching TRBD2 (6 bases). The CDR3 is made up of 15 amino acids. V was trimmed by 1 base and J by 2 bases, leaving 13 bases between them. The germline V gene has CDR1 SGHNT and CDR2 YYREEE (reference sequence).

This clonotype was seen more than once but under ten times. The CDR3, as DNA: TGTGCCAGCAGCCAGGGAGTGAACTATGGCTACACCTTC. This sequence encodes CASSQGVNYGYTF. V gene TRBV27 combines with J gene TRBJ1-2; D is perhaps TRBD1 (5 bases). This CDR3 is built from 13 residues. Germline V lookup: CDR1 MNHEY, CDR2 SMNVEV (reference sequence). V dropped 6 bases and J dropped 2 bases, with 10 bases sitting between them.

This clonotype was observed a few times. The chain links TRBV30 to TRBJ2-2, with TRBD2 matching over 15 bases. The trim removed 5 bases at V and 1 base at J, leaving 5 bases unmatched. Germline values: CDR1 GTSNPN, CDR2 SVGIG (reference sequence). The CDR3 spans 17 residues. CDR3 DNA sequence: TGTGCCTGGCGCCCGGGACTAGCGGGAGGGAACACCGGGGAGCTGTTTTTT. Its protein is CAWRPGLAGGNTGELFF.

This clonotype was detected only a few times. The rearrangement joins TRBV7-9 to TRBJ2-3; D gene unclear. V dropped 5 bases and J dropped 2 bases, with 11 bases sitting between them. There are 14 residues in the CDR3. Germline V gene sequence: CDR1 SEHNR, CDR2 FQNEAQ (reference sequence). The CDR3 loop is CASSPPRPTDTQYF. Here the CDR3 DNA reads TGTGCCAGCAGCCCCCCACGCCCCACAGATACGCAGTATTTT.

The chain couples TRBV12-3 or TRBV12-4 to TRBJ2-1, with TRBD1 as a possible D gene (6 bases). This CDR3 region has 15 residues. Trimming removed 4 bases from V and 6 bases from J, with 16 bases in between. For the CDR3, the DNA is TGTGCCAGCAGTTCTCAGGGGCGGTCTATCAATGAGCAGTTCTTC. Encoded protein: CASSSQGRSINEQFF.

The V call is TRBV12-3 or TRBV12-4, the J call TRBJ2-7; maybe TRBD2 (6 bases). V dropped 4 bases and J dropped 6 bases, with 19 bases sitting between them. This CDR3 spans 15 amino acids. CDR3 coding DNA: TGTGCCAGCAGTTGGGCGGGGCAGGCTGAGTTCGAGCAGTACTTC. It is translated as CASSWAGQAEFEQYF.

This chain connects TRBV6-1 to TRBJ2-7, with no clear D. This CDR3 spans 14 amino acids. Trimming removed 7 bases at V and 4 bases at J, with 17 bases between. CDR1 and CDR2 from the germline V gene are MNHNS and SASEGT. This CDR3 is CASTNLGPGYEQYF. DNA for the CDR3: TGTGCCAGCACCAACTTGGGCCCGGGTTACGAGCAGTACTTC.

CDR3 bases: TGCAGTGCTAGAGATCATCAAGGGACTAGTACCGATGAGCAGTTCTTC. It specifies CSARDHQGTSTDEQFF. The chain employs TRBV20-1 and TRBJ2-1; TRBD2 aligns across 8 bases. Trimming at V came to 0 bases and at J to 8 bases, leaving 12 bases not matched to a gene. Per the germline V gene, CDR1 is DFQATT and CDR2 is SNEGSKA (reference sequence). The length of the CDR3 is 16 residues.

This clonotype was detected only once. A read error may produce the germline difference seen at one junction end. The chain recombines TRBV9 with TRBJ2-5, with TRBD2 identical over 8 bases. The CDR3 length is 14 residues. In germline, CDR1 is SGDLS, CDR2 YYNGEE. CDR3 loop: CANSPSGGQETQYF. Here the CDR3 DNA reads TGTGCCAACAGCCCCTCGGGGGGGCAAGAGACCCAGTACTTC.

Only a few counts were recorded for this clonotype. The V gene is TRBV6-6, the J gene TRBJ1-1; 7 bases map to TRBD1. The CDR3 totals 12 residues. Germline CDR1 reads MNHNY; CDR2 reads SVGAGI (reference sequence). V lost 7 bases and J lost 12; bases outside the gene matches: 11. CDR3 residues: CASIPSEGAPFF. The CDR3 nucleotides read TGTGCCAGCATTCCATCGGAGGGGGCTCCTTTCTTT.

The gene calls are TRBV5-1 and TRBJ2-1, with a tentative D call TRBD2 (6 bases). The germline gives CDR1 SGHRS, CDR2 YFSETQ. This CDR3 has 11 amino acids. V was pared by 6 bases and J by 8 bases, with 9 bases between. DNA for the CDR3: TGCGCCAGCAACTGGGGGGATGAGCAGTTCTTC. This encodes CASNWGDEQFF.

The chain is built from TRBV7-6 and TRBJ2-2; D ambiguous. This CDR3 contains 13 residues. Germline loops: CDR1 SGHVS, CDR2 FNYEAQ. Trimming removed 2 bases from V and 6 bases from J, with 7 bases in between. CDR3 amino acids: CASSLKVSGELFF. CDR3 DNA sequence: TGTGCCAGCAGCTTAAAAGTGTCCGGGGAGCTGTTTTTT.

The rearrangement uses TRBV15 and TRBJ2-2, with 8 bases aligning to TRBD2. Germline lookup yields CDR1 LNHNV and CDR2 YYDKDF (reference sequence). CDR3 length: 19 amino acids. The trim removed 1 base at V and 2 bases at J, leaving 12 bases unmatched. CDR3 protein: CATSRVRQREQRNTGELFF. The DNA for the CDR3 is TGTGCCACCAGCAGAGTCCGCCAGCGGGAGCAGAGAAACACCGGGGAGCTGTTTTTT.

The chain recombines TRBV4-2 with TRBJ2-7, with 9 bases that match TRBD2. The CDR3 spans 16 residues. CDR1 and CDR2 from the germline V gene are LGHNA and YNFKEQ. V was clipped by 6 bases and J by 2 bases; unmatched bases: 11. CDR3 region: CASSPRGSGGAYEQYF. The CDR3 nucleotides are TGTGCCAGCAGTCCCCGGGGTAGCGGGGGAGCCTACGAGCAGTACTTC.

This clonotype has just a few counts. The rearrangement uses TRBV15 and TRBJ1-2, with D unclear. V dropped 0 bases and J dropped 8 bases, with 13 bases sitting between them. The CDR3 is 14 amino acids. The germline V gene encodes CDR1 LNHNV and CDR2 YYDKDF (reference sequence). The CDR3 reads CATSREGIFFGYTF. Written as DNA, the CDR3 is TGTGCCACCAGCAGAGAGGGTATATTTTTCGGCTACACCTTC.

There are a few counts of this clonotype. The CDR3, as DNA: TGTGCCAGCAGGGGACAGGGTTTCTATGGCTACACCTTC. Its translation is CASRGQGFYGYTF. The chain recombines TRBV12-3 or TRBV12-4 with TRBJ1-2; the match to TRBD1 covers 9 bases. The CDR3 spans 13 residues. The V gene end was trimmed by 6 bases and the J gene end by 4 bases; junction bases not matched to a gene: 3.

CDR3 residues: CAIGDGGELFF. CDR3 bases: TGTGCCATAGGTGACGGCGGGGAGCTGTTTTTT. J is TRBJ2-2 and V is TRBV10-3; D call uncertain. Per germline, CDR1 ENHRY and CDR2 SYGVKD. V was clipped by 9 bases and J by 7 bases, with 9 bases between them. The CDR3 is 11 residues long.

This clonotype was picked up a small number of times. The rearrangement joins TRBV7-9 to TRBJ2-7, with a weak D call TRBD1 (6 bases). The CDR3 runs 13 residues. Germline lookup yields CDR1 SEHNR and CDR2 FQNEAQ (reference sequence). Trimming cost V 3 bases and J 6 bases, with 12 bases left between them. The CDR3 nucleotides read TGTGCCAGCAGCTTCAGCCTGGGGGCCGAGCAGTACTTC. It yields the protein CASSFSLGAEQYF.

There are a few counts of this clonotype. This chain uses TRBV10-3 with TRBJ2-1, with TRBD2 matching over 8 bases. Germline CDR1 ENHRY, CDR2 SYGVKD. The CDR3 totals 17 residues. Unmatched junction bases numbered 11, after V lost 0 bases and J lost 7 bases. CDR3 sequence reads: CAISESIGTRSSNEQFF. The CDR3 DNA reads as TGTGCCATCAGTGAGTCGATCGGGACTAGGAGCTCAAATGAGCAGTTCTTC.

This clonotype was seen more than once but under ten times. The chain couples TRBV14 to TRBJ2-5, with 8 bases aligning to TRBD2. V was pared by 4 bases and J by 5 bases, with 6 bases of the junction left unmatched. This CDR3 is 14 amino acids long. The germline V gene has CDR1 SGHDN and CDR2 FVKESK. CDR3 residues: CASSRYGREETQYF. The CDR3 nucleotides read TGTGCCAGCAGCCGCTACGGGAGGGAGGAGACCCAGTACTTC.

The CDR3 spells CASSAFDRGYTDTQYF. For the CDR3, the DNA is TGCGCCAGCAGCGCCTTTGACCGCGGATACACAGATACGCAGTATTTT. This chain links TRBV5-1 with TRBJ2-3; D gene ambiguous. The germline V gene has CDR1 SGHRS and CDR2 YFSETQ. This CDR3 has 16 amino acids. V was clipped by 4 bases and J by 2 bases, with 17 bases between them.

The table lists this clonotype with many counts. The chain carries TRBV29-1 and TRBJ2-1, with TRBD2 matching over 10 bases. The CDR3 is 14 amino acids. Germline V lookup: CDR1 SQVTM, CDR2 ANQGSEA. V gave up 7 bases and J gave up 9 bases; unmatched junction bases: 12. DNA for the CDR3: TGCAGCGGAGCGGGAGGGAATTATGGGGGTGAGCAGTTCTTC. This sequence encodes CSGAGGNYGGEQFF.